The next 22 T cell receptor beta chains were all read from a single sample in a study of cytomegalovirus exposure and HLA in healthy donors. The PCR employed 60 Vbeta primers together with 13 Jbeta primers. This table comes from immunoSEQ multiplex PCR, and its TCRdb copy is limited to in-frame clones, with some not included. The repertoire holds 200,000 to 250,000 clones, with approximately 80% as singletons. The sample consisted of PBMCs. These receptors were collected from a woman between 40 and 50 years old in good health and CMV-seronegative.

This rearrangement joins TRBV6-6 to TRBJ1-6; D gene unclear. With 5 bases removed from V and 6 bases from J, the gap between germline ends came to 14 bases. This CDR3 region has 15 residues. In germline, CDR1 is MNHNY, CDR2 SVGAGI (reference sequence). CDR3 amino acids: CASSLEGTTNSPLHF. The CDR3 DNA is TGTGCCAGCAGTCTGGAGGGCACGACTAATTCACCCCTCCACTTT.

The rearrangement links TRBV6-1 to TRBJ1-6; the match to TRBD1 covers 8 bases. Trimming took 4 bases from V and 4 from J; bases not matched to a gene: 6. The germline V gene encodes CDR1 MNHNS and CDR2 SASEGT. The CDR3 is made up of 16 amino acids. The CDR3 DNA follows: TGTGCCAGCAGTGCCGTCGGACAGGGATATAATTCACCCCTCCACTTT. This sequence encodes CASSAVGQGYNSPLHF.

Notes on this clone: One end of the junction is discordant with germline, which a read error may explain. The chain couples TRBV5-1 to TRBJ1-1; 7 positions agree with TRBD1. The V gene's germline CDR1 is SGHRS and CDR2 YFSETQ. The CDR3 sequence is 13 residues long. CDR3 sequence: CASSLGGGAEAFF. In DNA, the CDR3 is TGTGCCAGCAGCTTGGGAGGGGGCGCTGAAGCTTTCTTT.

V and J are TRBV4-2 and TRBJ2-7, with 7 bases fitting TRBD2. The CDR3 has 14 amino acids. From germline, CDR1 is LGHNA and CDR2 YNFKEQ. The trim removed 1 base at V and 2 bases at J, leaving 2 bases unmatched. Written as DNA, the CDR3 is TGTGCCAGCAGCCAAGGGAGCGGGACCTACGAGCAGTACTTC. It is translated as CASSQGSGTYEQYF.

This clone was detected only once. The rearrangement joins TRBV19 to TRBJ1-2; tentative D call: TRBD1 (6 bases). V lost 3 bases to trimming and J lost 3 bases, with 17 bases between them. CDR3 size: 16 residues. The V gene's germline CDR1 is LNHDA and CDR2 SQIVND (reference sequence). CDR3 bases: TGTGCCAGTAGTATCACGCATACAGGGAAATACTATGGCTACACCTTC. This encodes CASSITHTGKYYGYTF.

V usage is TRBV7-6 and J usage is TRBJ2-1; 7 bases match TRBD1. Trimming removed 7 bases from V and 7 bases from J; junction bases left unmatched: 16. The CDR3 length is 16 residues. The germline CDR1 and CDR2 sequences are SGHVS and FNYEAQ. The CDR3 DNA follows: TGTGCCAGCACGCCCGGCTGGGGACAGTCTGGGAATGAGCAGTTCTTC. Protein sequence: CASTPGWGQSGNEQFF. The entire variable domain, with the rest obtained from reference TRBV7-6 and TRBJ2-1, is as follows: GAGVSQSPRYKVTKRGQDVALRCDPISGHVSLYWYRQALGQGPEFLTYFNYEAQQDKSGLPNDRFSAERPEGSISTLTIQRTEQRDSAMYRCASTPGWGQSGNEQFFGPGTRLTVL.

The chain is built from TRBV14 and TRBJ1-1; D is undetermined. CDR1 is SGHDN, CDR2 FVKESK, per germline. With 1 base removed from V and 1 base from J, the gap between germline ends came to 7 bases. The CDR3 is 14 amino acids. In nucleotides, the CDR3 is TGTGCCAGCAGCCAAGTTGGGAGGAACACTGAAGCTTTCTTT. Protein product: CASSQVGRNTEAFF. The whole variable domain, remainder taken from reference TRBV14 and TRBJ1-1, is EAGVTQFPSHSVIEKGQTVTLRCDPISGHDNLYWYRRVMGKEIKFLLHFVKESKQDESGMPNNRFLAERTGGTYSTLKVQPAELEDSGVYFCASSQVGRNTEAFFGQGTRLTVV.

The CDR3: CASSGGTGLDTEAFF. The CDR3 bases are TGCGCCAGCAGCGGAGGGACAGGCCTTGACACTGAAGCTTTCTTT. This chain joins TRBV5-1 and TRBJ1-1; 8 bases map to TRBD1. The V gene end was trimmed by 4 bases and the J gene end by 3 bases; junction bases not matched to a gene: 8. CDR1 and CDR2 from the germline V gene are SGHRS and YFSETQ. The CDR3 contains 15 residues.

The chain has TRBV7-3 and TRBJ1-1, with D tentatively TRBD1 (6 bases). CDR3 length: 13 amino acids. V lost 6 bases and J 1 base, leaving 9 bases between the germline ends. Germline values: CDR1 SGHTA, CDR2 FQGTGA. This chain's CDR3 is CASRLGQNTEAFF. CDR3 coding DNA: TGTGCCAGCAGACTGGGACAGAACACTGAAGCTTTCTTT.

The gene calls are TRBV7-9 and TRBJ2-2, with 8 positions matching TRBD2. From germline, CDR1 is SEHNR and CDR2 FQNEAQ (reference sequence). J gave up 1 base and V 5 bases, and 3 bases lay outside the gene matches. The CDR3 is 15 amino acids. CDR3 amino acids: CASSPTSGNTGELFF. The CDR3 DNA is TGTGCCAGCAGCCCTACTAGCGGGAACACCGGGGAGCTGTTTTTT.

This clone came up a few times. V gene TRBV5-6 combines with J gene TRBJ1-1; the match to TRBD1 covers 8 bases. The V and J ends lost 0 bases and 5 bases, in that order; junction bases with no gene match: 3. The CDR3 runs 14 residues. Germline V gene sequence: CDR1 SGHDT, CDR2 YYEEEE. The CDR3 DNA sequence: TGTGCCAGCAGCTTGGGAGGACAGGGAACTGAAGCTTTCTTT. Translated, it gives CASSLGGQGTEAFF. Full variable domain (rest looked up from reference TRBV5-6 and TRBJ1-1): DAGVTQSPTHLIKTRGQQVTLRCSPKSGHDTVSWYQQALGQGPQFIFQYYEEEERQRGNFPDRFSGHQFPNYSSELNVNALLLGDSALYLCASSLGGQGTEAFFGQGTRLTVV.

The chain carries TRBV6-1 and TRBJ2-5, with TRBD1 matching 9 bases. Per the germline V gene, CDR1 is MNHNS and CDR2 is SASEGT. With 3 bases clipped from V and 7 bases from J, the junction kept 6 bases outside the gene matches. The CDR3 has 14 amino acids. The CDR3 reads CASSEGDRVGTQYF. The CDR3 coding sequence is TGTGCCAGCAGTGAGGGGGACAGGGTGGGGACCCAGTACTTC.

This chain connects TRBV10-3 to TRBJ2-7, with 8 bases that match TRBD1. Germline V gives CDR1 ENHRY, CDR2 SYGVKD. Trimming took 3 bases from V and 3 from J; bases not matched to a gene: 10. The CDR3 is 16 amino acids. This CDR3 is CAISDGRRQGLYEQYF. CDR3 nucleotides: TGTGCCATCAGTGATGGAAGGAGACAGGGGCTCTACGAGCAGTACTTC.

The V gene is TRBV19, the J gene TRBJ2-5, with unresolved D. V dropped 3 bases and J dropped 5 bases, with 7 bases sitting between them. Germline-derived CDR1 and CDR2 are LNHDA and SQIVND (reference sequence). CDR3 length: 12 residues. In DNA, the CDR3 is TGTGCCAGTAGTATGAGTCGGGAGACCCAGTACTTC. Encoded protein: CASSMSRETQYF.

This clone was seen only a few times. The chain links TRBV27 to TRBJ1-1, with D hard to call. Trimming cost V 5 bases and J 0 bases, with 7 bases left between them. The CDR3 is 13 residues long. Germline CDR1 is MNHEY and CDR2 is SMNVEV (reference sequence). Written as DNA, the CDR3 is TGTGCCAGCAGTGTACAGTTGAACACTGAAGCTTTCTTT. The encoded protein is CASSVQLNTEAFF.

The chain joins TRBV10-3 to TRBJ2-3; D possibly corresponds to TRBD2 (5 bases). Looked up from germline, CDR1 is ENHRY and CDR2 is SYGVKD. Between the trimmed V and J ends, which lost 0 bases and 0 bases, there was a span of 13 bases. The CDR3 runs to 17 residues. CDR3 sequence: CAISESVRATSTDTQYF. In nucleotides, the CDR3 is TGTGCCATCAGTGAGTCGGTGAGGGCGACTAGCACAGATACGCAGTATTTT.

Only a few counts were recorded for this clone. The genes are TRBV9 and TRBJ2-5; 8 bases line up with TRBD2. CDR1 and CDR2 (germline): SGDLS, YYNGEE. The length of the CDR3 is 15 residues. J was trimmed by 5 bases and V by 2 bases; bases with no gene match: 8. The CDR3, as DNA: TGTGCCAGCAGCGTTGTCGGGGGGGCCTTGGAGACCCAGTACTTC. Its translation is CASSVVGGALETQYF.

This clone was counted once. The genes are TRBV14 and TRBJ2-1; D is perhaps TRBD1 (6 bases). Trimming took off 0 bases at V and 3 bases at J, with 12 bases between the two ends. CDR3 size: 16 residues. Per germline, CDR1 SGHDN and CDR2 FVKESK. The CDR3 DNA is TGTGCCAGCAGCCAAGATAGGGGGACCTTCTACAATGAGCAGTTCTTC. Its protein is CASSQDRGTFYNEQFF. The full variable domain, completed using reference TRBV14 and TRBJ2-1, is EAGVTQFPSHSVIEKGQTVTLRCDPISGHDNLYWYRRVMGKEIKFLLHFVKESKQDESGMPNNRFLAERTGGTYSTLKVQPAELEDSGVYFCASSQDRGTFYNEQFFGPGTRLTVL.

The sample holds a few counts of this clone. The chain has TRBV6-5 and TRBJ2-7; maybe TRBD1 (5 bases). The CDR3 has 16 amino acids. CDR1 is MNHEY, CDR2 SVGAGI, per germline. The V and J ends lost 3 bases and 5 bases respectively, with 20 bases between them. The CDR3 DNA is TGTGCCAGCAGTTATATATCGATGGGCAGGGCCCACGAGCAGTACTTC. Protein: CASSYISMGRAHEQYF.

In this sample, this clone turned up a few times. CDR3 nucleotides: TGTGCCAGCAGTGTTAACTCTGGAAACACCATATATTTT. Amino acid sequence: CASSVNSGNTIYF. The V gene is TRBV6-5, the J gene TRBJ1-3; D not resolved. Trimming pared 5 bases from V and 0 bases from J, leaving 5 bases between. This CDR3 has 13 amino acids. Germline-derived CDR1 and CDR2 are MNHEY and SVGAGI.

J is TRBJ2-2 and V is TRBV18; 7 positions agree with TRBD1. The CDR3 sequence is 15 residues long. CDR1 is KGHSH, CDR2 LQKENI, per germline. The V and J ends lost 2 bases and 5 bases, in that order; junction bases with no gene match: 5. CDR3 sequence: CASSPGQAPTGELFF. CDR3 nucleotide sequence: TGTGCCAGCTCACCAGGACAGGCCCCTACCGGGGAGCTGTTTTTT. Based on the CDR3 plus reference TRBV18 and TRBJ2-2, the full variable domain is NAGVMQNPRHLVRRRGQEARLRCSPMKGHSHVYWYRQLPEEGLKFMVYLQKENIIDESGMPKERFSAEFPKEGPSILRIQQVVRGDSAAYFCASSPGQAPTGELFFGEGSRLTVL.

The gene calls are TRBV5-1 and TRBJ2-2, with 11 bases aligning to TRBD1. The CDR3 has 16 residues. Germline V gives CDR1 SGHRS, CDR2 YFSETQ. V dropped 0 bases and J dropped 6; count of bases not matched to a gene: 4. The CDR3, as DNA: TGCGCCAGCAGCTTGGGGACAGGGGGCGCAGCCGGGGAGCTGTTTTTT. This codes for CASSLGTGGAAGELFF.